One and the same sample provided the 10 T cell receptor beta chains below, sequenced in a study of PD-1 blockade in classical Hodgkin lymphoma. Following autologous stem cell transplantation, relapse occurred in every patient, and exposure to brentuximab vedotin varied. Assay used: immunoSEQ multiplex PCR; TCRdb lists only in-frame clones, some missing. The sample records some 20,000 clones, about four fifths being singletons. The sequencing here drew on peripheral blood mononuclear cells (PBMCs), taken before the second cycle of nivolumab. The receptors originated from a human donor with classical Hodgkin lymphoma.

V gene TRBV4-1 combines with J gene TRBJ2-7; tentatively, D is TRBD1 or TRBD2 (5 bases each). Trimming took off 5 bases at V and 7 bases at J, with 15 bases between the two ends. Germline assignment: CDR1 MGHRA and CDR2 YSYEKL. The CDR3 spans 13 residues. This chain's CDR3 is CASSKGTGWEQYF. The CDR3 DNA reads as TGCGCCAGCAGCAAAGGGACCGGGTGGGAGCAGTACTTC.

The gene calls are TRBV4-3 and TRBJ2-2, with D possibly TRBD2 on 7 matching bases. The ends were cut back, 4 bases at V and 7 bases at J, with 28 bases in the middle. The CDR3 loop spans 19 amino acids. CDR1 is LGHNA, CDR2 YSLEER, per germline. CDR3 sequence reads: CASSRGRGAKREFVGELFF. For the CDR3, the DNA is TGCGCCAGCAGCCGAGGCAGGGGTGCCAAGCGGGAATTTGTCGGGGAGCTGTTTTTT.

The chain uses TRBV7-2 and TRBJ1-2; D is possibly TRBD1 (6 bases). The CDR3 sequence is 19 residues long. CDR1 SGHTA and CDR2 FQGNSA come from the germline V gene. V gave up 1 base and J gave up 0 bases, with 21 bases separating them. The CDR3 sequence is CASSLVDRLNLVTNYGYTF. CDR3 nucleotide sequence: TGTGCCAGCAGCTTAGTGGACAGATTAAACTTGGTAACTAACTATGGCTACACCTTC.

The chain couples TRBV30 to TRBJ2-5, with D uncertain. Germline V lookup: CDR1 GTSNPN, CDR2 SVGIG (reference sequence). This CDR3 has 13 residues. V was pared by 5 bases and J by 4 bases, with 14 bases between. DNA for the CDR3: TGTGCCTGGCAAAGGGCTCAGCGAGAGACCCAGTACTTC. It encodes CAWQRAQRETQYF.

The count of this clone is one. The J gene is TRBJ2-5, the V gene TRBV7-2, with 7 bases aligning to TRBD2. J lost 5 bases, V lost 10 bases, and 19 bases had no gene match. Germline-derived CDR1 and CDR2 are SGHTA and FQGNSA. This CDR3 contains 16 residues. The CDR3 loop is CATQLRRSAGAETQYF. CDR3 DNA: TGTGCCACCCAGCTTAGACGCTCGGCGGGAGCGGAGACCCAGTACTTC. The full variable domain, rest sourced from reference TRBV7-2 and TRBJ2-5, is GAGVSQSPSNKVTEKGKDVELRCDPISGHTALYWYRQSLGQGLEFLIYFQGNSAPDKSGLPSDRFSAERTGGSVSTLTIQRTQQEDSAVYLCATQLRRSAGAETQYFGPGTRLLVL.

V usage is TRBV19 and J usage is TRBJ1-1, with 8 bases lining up with TRBD1. J gave up 4 bases and V 4 bases, and 5 bases lay outside the gene matches. From germline, CDR1 is LNHDA and CDR2 SQIVND (reference sequence). This CDR3 contains 14 residues. The CDR3 loop is CASSTRGHGTEAFF. The CDR3 DNA reads TGTGCCAGTAGTACCAGGGGGCATGGCACTGAAGCTTTCTTT.

The CDR3 DNA reads TGTGCCAGCAGCCACCGGGTAGCGGGGAGCCAGTTCGCGAACACCGGGGAGCTGTTTTTT. This sequence encodes CASSHRVAGSQFANTGELFF. The chain carries TRBV14 and TRBJ2-2; TRBD2 matches 8 bases. Trimming at V came to 3 bases and at J to 0 bases, leaving 15 bases not matched to a gene. Germline V gene sequence: CDR1 SGHDN, CDR2 FVKESK. This CDR3 has 20 residues. Complete variable domain (other parts from reference TRBV14 and TRBJ2-2): EAGVTQFPSHSVIEKGQTVTLRCDPISGHDNLYWYRRVMGKEIKFLLHFVKESKQDESGMPNNRFLAERTGGTYSTLKVQPAELEDSGVYFCASSHRVAGSQFANTGELFFGEGSRLTVL.

The rearrangement joins TRBV27 to TRBJ1-3; weak D call: TRBD1 (6 bases). The CDR3 extends over 17 amino acids. CDR1 MNHEY and CDR2 SMNVEV come from the germline V gene (reference sequence). Deletions cut 1 base from V and 2 bases from J, with 15 bases between. CDR3 sequence (DNA): TGTGCCAGCAGTTTATGGACAGTCCGGCGAACTGGAAACACCATATATTTT. Protein product: CASSLWTVRRTGNTIYF.

The chain combines TRBV19 with TRBJ1-3; D remains ambiguous. The CDR3 is 14 residues long. Trimming took 4 bases from V and 0 from J, leaving 7 bases between them. CDR1 is LNHDA and CDR2 is SQIVND in the germline V gene (reference sequence). CDR3 protein: CASSTASSGNTIYF. The CDR3 nucleotides are TGTGCCAGTAGTACGGCGAGCTCTGGAAACACCATATATTTT.

The J gene is TRBJ2-3, the V gene TRBV5-4; the D is unclear. Germline-derived CDR1 and CDR2 are SGHNT and YYREEE (reference sequence). Trimming removed 4 bases at V and 2 bases at J, with 17 bases between. The CDR3 consists of 16 residues. The CDR3 DNA reads as TGTGCCAGCAGCCAAGATAAGGGCAGGATCACAGATACGCAGTATTTT. Its translation is CASSQDKGRITDTQYF.